One and the same sample provided the 31 T cell receptor beta chains below, sequenced in a study of OX40 agonist ivuxolimab in advanced cancers. Receptor amplification or capture employed the immunoSEQ multiplex PCR assay. TCRdb stores this immuneACCESS table with in-frame sequences only. Part of the clones is absent; in the studies checked, under half of the shortfall reflects unresolved V genes, and no reason is known for the rest. The sample records around 40,000 clones, 86% of which are singletons. The ten largest make up over 10% of the sample. This sample comprised CD4+ or CD8+ T cells sorted from blood, obtained in a trial of the OX40 agonist ivuxolimab. The receptors derive from an adult with an advanced solid tumor such as melanoma, head and neck, liver or kidney cancer.

This rearrangement joins TRBV4-2 to TRBJ2-1, with TRBD2 matching 8 bases. CDR3 length: 18 residues. V dropped 4 bases and J dropped 5; count of bases not matched to a gene: 16. Germline-derived CDR1 and CDR2 are LGHNA and YNFKEQ. In DNA, the CDR3 is TGTGCCAGCAGCCTCGTCAGGGGACTAGACATTTACAACAATGAGCAGTTCTTC. Its translation is CASSLVRGLDIYNNEQFF.

The J gene is TRBJ1-2, the V gene TRBV11-2; TRBD1 might be the D (5 bases). Between the trimmed V and J ends, which lost 4 bases and 5 bases, there was a span of 14 bases. This CDR3 is 14 amino acids long. Germline lookup yields CDR1 SGHAT and CDR2 FQNNGV. CDR3 DNA: TGTGCCAGCAGCTCGAGGGACGGCGAGTATGGCTACACCTTC. Translation gives CASSSRDGEYGYTF.

Notes on this clone: The sample has other DNA sequences that encode this CDR3 too. The V gene is TRBV27, the J gene TRBJ1-5, with D uncertain. Trimming left V 2 bases short and J 2 bases short, with 4 bases between. Germline-derived CDR1 and CDR2 are MNHEY and SMNVEV (reference sequence). The CDR3 spans 13 residues. CDR3 region: CASSLMGNQPQHF. The CDR3, as DNA: TGTGCCAGCAGTTTAATGGGCAATCAGCCCCAGCATTTT.

The chain has TRBV7-6 and TRBJ2-5; no definite D call. V shed 5 bases and J shed 5 bases, with 21 bases lying between them. Germline V gene sequence: CDR1 SGHVS, CDR2 FNYEAQ. The CDR3 contains 16 residues. CDR3 region: CASSPRESGYEETQYF. The CDR3 DNA sequence: TGTGCCAGCAGCCCAAGAGAGTCGGGTTATGAGGAGACCCAGTACTTC. Full variable domain (rest looked up from reference TRBV7-6 and TRBJ2-5): GAGVSQSPRYKVTKRGQDVALRCDPISGHVSLYWYRQALGQGPEFLTYFNYEAQQDKSGLPNDRFSAERPEGSISTLTIQRTEQRDSAMYRCASSPRESGYEETQYFGPGTRLLVL.

The rearrangement links TRBV7-9 to TRBJ1-2; 9 bases agree with TRBD1. Per the germline V gene, CDR1 is SEHNR and CDR2 is FQNEAQ (reference sequence). This CDR3 has 15 residues. The V gene end was trimmed by 5 bases and the J gene end by 2 bases; junction bases not matched to a gene: 6. This CDR3 is CASSPTDRGNYGYTF. DNA for the CDR3: TGTGCCAGCAGCCCAACCGACAGGGGGAACTATGGCTACACCTTC. Together with reference TRBV7-9 and TRBJ1-2, the CDR3 gives the full variable domain: DTGVSQNPRHKITKRGQNVTFRCDPISEHNRLYWYRQTLGQGPEFLTYFQNEAQLEKSRLLSDRFSAERPKGSFSTLEIQRTEQGDSAMYLCASSPTDRGNYGYTFGSGTRLTVV.

In this sample, this clone turned up a few times. The CDR3 protein is CASSPRRSSYEQYF. As DNA, the CDR3 is TGTGCCAGCAGCCCTAGAAGGAGCTCCTACGAGCAGTACTTC. The V call is TRBV28, the J call TRBJ2-7; D gene ambiguous. V was pared by 6 bases and J by 0 bases, with 12 bases between. The CDR3 consists of 14 residues. Germline assignment: CDR1 MDHEN and CDR2 SYDVKM.

The chain couples TRBV9 to TRBJ2-3; 10 bases are shared with TRBD2. V shed 3 bases and J 2 bases; nucleotides not matched to a gene: 6. CDR3 length: 16 amino acids. CDR1 is SGDLS, CDR2 YYNGEE, per germline. CDR3 protein: CASSGGLAGATDTQYF. The CDR3, as DNA: TGTGCCAGCAGCGGCGGGCTAGCGGGGGCCACAGATACGCAGTATTTT.

This chain connects TRBV9 to TRBJ2-6; 7 bases map to TRBD2. CDR3 size: 19 residues. Germline CDR1 and CDR2: SGDLS and YYNGEE. The V and J ends lost 0 bases and 0 bases, in that order; junction bases with no gene match: 9. The CDR3 region is CASSVGLGGGSSGANVLTF. CDR3 DNA: TGTGCCAGCAGCGTAGGTCTGGGCGGGGGTAGCTCTGGGGCCAACGTCCTGACTTTC. Full variable domain (missing parts from reference TRBV9 and TRBJ2-6): DSGVTQTPKHLITATGQRVTLRCSPRSGDLSVYWYQQSLDQGLQFLIQYYNGEERAKGNILERFSAQQFPDLHSELNLSSLELGDSALYFCASSVGLGGGSSGANVLTFGAGSRLTVL.

V and J are TRBV7-9 and TRBJ2-1, with 7 bases that match TRBD1. The length of the CDR3 is 13 residues. V lost 5 bases to trimming and J lost 6 bases; unmatched junction nucleotides: 4. Looked up from germline, CDR1 is SEHNR and CDR2 is FQNEAQ (reference sequence). DNA for the CDR3: TGTGCCAGCAGCCCGACAGGGTTCAATGAGCAGTTCTTC. Translated, it gives CASSPTGFNEQFF.

V and J are TRBV7-9 and TRBJ2-3; D is undetermined. The V end lost 5 bases, the J end lost 0 bases, and 12 bases lay between the germline ends. Germline assignment: CDR1 SEHNR and CDR2 FQNEAQ (reference sequence). The CDR3 consists of 15 residues. The CDR3: CASSTTHPSTDTQYF. For the CDR3, the DNA is TGTGCCAGCAGCACTACACACCCTAGCACAGATACGCAGTATTTT.

The V gene is TRBV7-7, the J gene TRBJ2-3, with 8 bases matching TRBD2. V was pared by 5 bases and J by 1 base, with 2 bases of the junction left unmatched. The germline CDR1 and CDR2 sequences are SSHAT and FNYEAQ (reference sequence). The CDR3 extends over 14 amino acids. The CDR3 region is CASSTGGGTDTQYF. The CDR3 DNA sequence: TGTGCCAGCAGCACCGGGGGGGGCACAGATACGCAGTATTTT.

The V and J genes are TRBV27 and TRBJ1-6; D unclear. Germline V gene sequence: CDR1 MNHEY, CDR2 SMNVEV (reference sequence). Trimming pared 2 bases from V and 0 bases from J, leaving 8 bases between. This CDR3 comprises 16 residues. This CDR3 is CASSLIQSSYNSPLHF. The CDR3 region has the DNA TGTGCCAGCAGTTTAATACAGAGCTCCTATAATTCACCCCTCCACTTT.

The V gene is TRBV6-5, the J gene TRBJ1-1; 8 bases map to TRBD1. Germline V gives CDR1 MNHEY, CDR2 SVGAGI. CDR3 length equals 13 residues. The junction had 10 bases not matched to a gene; V was cut back by 5 bases and J by 11 bases. CDR3 DNA sequence: TGTGCCAGCAGTAAGGACAGGGTGGGCTTGGCTTTCTTT. Amino acids: CASSKDRVGLAFF.

V gene TRBV9 combines with J gene TRBJ1-5, with 8 bases that match TRBD1. Germline V CDR1 and CDR2: SGDLS, YYNGEE. CDR3 length equals 15 residues. With V trimmed by 0 bases and J by 2 bases, 1 base remained unmatched. In DNA, the CDR3 is TGTGCCAGCAGCGTAGCGGACAGGGGCAATCAGCCCCAGCATTTT. As protein: CASSVADRGNQPQHF.

The chain joins TRBV19 to TRBJ1-1; no clear D. Germline CDR1 LNHDA, CDR2 SQIVND (reference sequence). Trimming cost V 3 bases and J 4 bases, with 6 bases left between them. The CDR3 extends over 12 amino acids. The CDR3 DNA reads TGTGCCAGTAGTATTGGGGTCACTGAAGCTTTCTTT. Translating it yields CASSIGVTEAFF.

This clone was seen just once. This chain connects TRBV2 to TRBJ1-2; D gene unclear. The CDR3 length is 14 residues. From germline, CDR1 is SNHLY and CDR2 FYNNEI. Deletions cut 7 bases from V and 0 bases from J, with 12 bases between. The CDR3 here is CASIRQAANYGYTF. CDR3 DNA: TGTGCCAGCATCCGACAAGCTGCTAACTATGGCTACACCTTC.

This chain uses TRBV27 with TRBJ1-5; maybe TRBD1 (5 bases). V dropped 6 bases and J dropped 7 bases, with 10 bases sitting between them. The CDR3 loop spans 12 amino acids. Germline-derived CDR1 and CDR2 are MNHEY and SMNVEV (reference sequence). In DNA, the CDR3 is TGTGCCAGCAGCTTCTGGGGGCAGCCCCAGCATTTT. This encodes CASSFWGQPQHF.

V gene TRBV4-2 combines with J gene TRBJ2-7; tentatively, D is TRBD1 (6 bases). V lost 2 bases to trimming and J lost 1 base, with 6 bases between them. Germline V gene data show CDR1 as LGHNA and CDR2 as YNFKEQ. CDR3 length: 13 residues. CDR3 nucleotides: TGTGCCAGCAGCCAAACAGGGTCCTACGAGCAGTACTTC. This encodes CASSQTGSYEQYF.

The rearrangement joins TRBV19 to TRBJ1-5; D ambiguous. The CDR3 sequence is 16 residues long. The germline V gene has CDR1 LNHDA and CDR2 SQIVND (reference sequence). V was cut by 0 bases and J by 7 bases, with 16 bases left in between. The CDR3 loop reads CASSIDPGEGEQPQHF. In nucleotides, the CDR3 is TGTGCCAGTAGTATAGATCCAGGCGAAGGCGAACAGCCCCAGCATTTT. Full variable domain (missing parts from reference TRBV19 and TRBJ1-5): DGGITQSPKYLFRKEGQNVTLSCEQNLNHDAMYWYRQDPGQGLRLIYYSQIVNDFQKGDIAEGYSVSREKKESFPLTVTSAQKNPTAFYLCASSIDPGEGEQPQHFGDGTRLSIL.

The J gene is TRBJ1-2, the V gene TRBV19; TRBD1 agrees at 8 bases. Trimming cost V 5 bases and J 8 bases; bases outside gene matches: 13. This CDR3 region has 15 residues. Per the germline V gene, CDR1 is LNHDA and CDR2 is SQIVND (reference sequence). The CDR3, as DNA: TGTGCCAGTAGTGTGTCGACAGGGACAGGCCGGGGCTACACCTTC. Residues: CASSVSTGTGRGYTF.

The chain carries TRBV9 and TRBJ2-7; maybe TRBD1 (6 bases). CDR1 is SGDLS, CDR2 YYNGEE, per germline. With 3 bases removed from V and 5 bases from J, the gap between germline ends came to 15 bases. The CDR3 covers 14 residues. CDR3: CASSGRGSLDEQYF. In nucleotides, the CDR3 is TGTGCCAGCAGCGGCAGGGGTTCACTCGACGAGCAGTACTTC. The full variable domain, with the rest looked up from reference TRBV9 and TRBJ2-7, is DSGVTQTPKHLITATGQRVTLRCSPRSGDLSVYWYQQSLDQGLQFLIQYYNGEERAKGNILERFSAQQFPDLHSELNLSSLELGDSALYFCASSGRGSLDEQYFGPGTRLTVT.

The rearrangement joins TRBV4-3 to TRBJ2-1, with D perhaps matching TRBD1 (5 bases). Trimming left V 0 bases short and J 6 bases short, with 15 bases between. The CDR3 runs to 16 residues. Germline loops: CDR1 LGHNA, CDR2 YSLEER. The CDR3 is CASSQDGPTVPNEQFF. As DNA, the CDR3 is TGCGCCAGCAGCCAAGATGGGCCGACAGTACCCAATGAGCAGTTCTTC.

The gene calls are TRBV6-5 and TRBJ1-5; D unclear. The CDR3 is made up of 13 amino acids. Germline CDR1 is MNHEY and CDR2 is SVGAGI. The V gene lost 2 bases and the J gene lost 8 bases, with 10 bases spanning the gap. The CDR3 DNA sequence: TGTGCCAGCAGTTACAATAGAGGCGAGCCCCAGCATTTT. Translating gives CASSYNRGEPQHF.

The genes are TRBV4-1 and TRBJ2-7, with D possibly being TRBD1 or TRBD2 (5 bases each). CDR3 length: 13 amino acids. Trimming took off 4 bases at V and 0 bases at J, with 7 bases between the two ends. Per germline, CDR1 MGHRA and CDR2 YSYEKL. The CDR3 here is CASSRGSSYEQYF. DNA for the CDR3: TGCGCCAGCAGCCGGGGGAGCTCCTACGAGCAGTACTTC.

The chain couples TRBV7-7 to TRBJ2-2; TRBD2 is a possible D gene (7 bases). Between the trimmed V and J ends, which lost 5 bases and 6 bases, there was a span of 13 bases. The germline V gene encodes CDR1 SSHAT and CDR2 FNYEAQ (reference sequence). The CDR3 extends over 14 amino acids. The CDR3 DNA follows: TGTGCCAGCAGCCCGGGGGGCCGCCCCGGGGAGCTGTTTTTT. Amino acid sequence: CASSPGGRPGELFF.

The genes are TRBV28 and TRBJ2-1; 7 bases are shared with TRBD2. Per the germline V gene, CDR1 is MDHEN and CDR2 is SYDVKM. The CDR3 contains 18 residues. V gave up 2 bases and J gave up 0 bases; unmatched junction bases: 10. Here the CDR3 DNA reads TGTGCCAGCAGTTTAGTTTTAAATGGCGGGAGCTCCTACAATGAGCAGTTCTTC. The encoded protein is CASSLVLNGGSSYNEQFF.

The genes are TRBV14 and TRBJ2-3; the match to TRBD1 covers 8 bases. This CDR3 is built from 14 residues. J gave up 2 bases and V 6 bases, and 4 bases lay outside the gene matches. Germline values: CDR1 SGHDN, CDR2 FVKESK. The CDR3: CASSWTGYTDTQYF. The CDR3, as DNA: TGTGCCAGCAGTTGGACAGGGTACACAGATACGCAGTATTTT.

The genes are TRBV10-1 and TRBJ1-2; D is unclear. The CDR3 length is 13 residues. The V gene's germline CDR1 is WNHNN and CDR2 SYGVQD (reference sequence). Trimming removed 6 bases from V and 3 bases from J, with 11 bases in between. The DNA for the CDR3 is TGCGCCAGCAGAGAGAGATTCTACTATGGCTACACCTTC. It codes for CASRERFYYGYTF.

The chain employs TRBV13 and TRBJ2-7; 7 nucleotides line up with TRBD1. V lost 6 bases, J lost 2 bases, and 10 bases stayed unmatched. This CDR3 is 15 amino acids long. The V gene's germline CDR1 is PRHDT and CDR2 FYEKMQ (reference sequence). The chain's CDR3 is CASSTFGTVPYEQYF. The DNA of the CDR3 is TGTGCCAGCAGTACTTTCGGGACAGTCCCCTACGAGCAGTACTTC.

The gene calls are TRBV19 and TRBJ1-1; weak D call: TRBD1 (5 bases). Germline V gives CDR1 LNHDA, CDR2 SQIVND (reference sequence). With 7 bases removed from V and 6 bases from J, the gap between germline ends came to 21 bases. The CDR3 totals 15 residues. The CDR3 region has the DNA TGTGCCAGTAATAACGGCGCTGCAGGGCTTTCTGAAGCTTTCTTT. Amino acid sequence: CASNNGAAGLSEAFF.

This clone turned up a few times. The identical CDR3 is also encoded by other nucleotide sequences in the sample. Here the CDR3 reads CASSLGSGSYEQYF. The CDR3 DNA sequence: TGTGCCAGCAGCTTGGGGAGTGGGTCCTACGAGCAGTACTTC. The chain combines TRBV5-5 with TRBJ2-7; D remains ambiguous. Germline assignment: CDR1 SGHKS and CDR2 YYEKEE (reference sequence). Trimming took 0 bases from V and 1 from J, leaving 8 bases between them. This CDR3 spans 14 amino acids.